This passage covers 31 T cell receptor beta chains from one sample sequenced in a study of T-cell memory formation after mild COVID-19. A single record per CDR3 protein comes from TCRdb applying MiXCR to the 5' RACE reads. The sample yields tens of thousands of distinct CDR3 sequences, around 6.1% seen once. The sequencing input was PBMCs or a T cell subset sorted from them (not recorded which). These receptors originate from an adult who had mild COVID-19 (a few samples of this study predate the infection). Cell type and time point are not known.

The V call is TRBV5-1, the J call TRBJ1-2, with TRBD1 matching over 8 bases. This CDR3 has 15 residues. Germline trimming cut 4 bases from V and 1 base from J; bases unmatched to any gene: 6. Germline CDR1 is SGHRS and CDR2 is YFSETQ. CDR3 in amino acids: CASSDQTGDNYGYTF. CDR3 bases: TGCGCCAGCAGCGACCAGACAGGGGATAACTATGGCTACACCTTC.

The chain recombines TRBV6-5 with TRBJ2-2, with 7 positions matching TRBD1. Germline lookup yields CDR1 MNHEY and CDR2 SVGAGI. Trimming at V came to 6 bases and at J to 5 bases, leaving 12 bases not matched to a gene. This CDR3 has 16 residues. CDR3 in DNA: TGTGCCAGCAGCCACAGGGGAAGGAAGGGGACCGGGGAGCTGTTTTTT. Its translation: CASSHRGRKGTGELFF.

The CDR3 sequence: CASSYSDIGNTEAFF. Written as DNA, the CDR3 is TGTGCCAGCAGTTACTCCGACATCGGGAACACTGAAGCTTTCTTT. The rearrangement joins TRBV6-5 to TRBJ1-1; no clear D gene. The V end was cut by 0 bases, the J end by 1 base, with 9 bases between. The germline gives CDR1 MNHEY, CDR2 SVGAGI. The CDR3 has 15 residues.

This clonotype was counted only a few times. CDR3 sequence (DNA): TGTGCCAGCAGGTTAATGGAAACAGATACGCAGTATTTT. It codes for CASRLMETDTQYF. The rearrangement joins TRBV2 to TRBJ2-3; D unresolved. Trimming removed 6 bases at V and 3 bases at J, with 10 bases between. The CDR3 sequence is 13 residues long. Germline lookup yields CDR1 SNHLY and CDR2 FYNNEI.

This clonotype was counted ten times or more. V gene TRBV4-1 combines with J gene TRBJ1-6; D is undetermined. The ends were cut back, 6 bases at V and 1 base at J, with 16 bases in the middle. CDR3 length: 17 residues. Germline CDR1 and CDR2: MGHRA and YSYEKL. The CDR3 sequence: CASSHQDMASYNSPLHF. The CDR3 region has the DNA TGCGCCAGCAGTCACCAAGATATGGCTTCCTATAATTCACCCCTCCACTTT.

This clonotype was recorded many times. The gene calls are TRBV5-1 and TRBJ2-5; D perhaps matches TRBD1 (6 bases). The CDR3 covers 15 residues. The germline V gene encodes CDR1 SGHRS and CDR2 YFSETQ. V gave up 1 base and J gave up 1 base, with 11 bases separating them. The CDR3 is CASSLFQGTQETQYF. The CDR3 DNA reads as TGCGCCAGCAGCTTGTTCCAGGGGACCCAAGAGACCCAGTACTTC.

CDR3 coding DNA: TGTGCCAGCACCGCCGGGGGTTATAGCACAGATACGCAGTATTTT. Protein sequence: CASTAGGYSTDTQYF. The V and J genes are TRBV2 and TRBJ2-3; a possible D gene is TRBD2 (6 bases). Germline V gene sequence: CDR1 SNHLY, CDR2 FYNNEI. V was trimmed by 7 bases and J by 0 bases, leaving 14 bases between them. The CDR3 has 15 amino acids.

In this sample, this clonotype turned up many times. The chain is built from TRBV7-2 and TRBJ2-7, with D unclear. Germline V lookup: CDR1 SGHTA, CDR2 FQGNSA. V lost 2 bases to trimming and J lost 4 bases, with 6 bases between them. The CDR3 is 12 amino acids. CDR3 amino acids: CASSLTEYEQYF. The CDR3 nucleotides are TGTGCCAGCAGCTTAACGGAGTACGAGCAGTACTTC.

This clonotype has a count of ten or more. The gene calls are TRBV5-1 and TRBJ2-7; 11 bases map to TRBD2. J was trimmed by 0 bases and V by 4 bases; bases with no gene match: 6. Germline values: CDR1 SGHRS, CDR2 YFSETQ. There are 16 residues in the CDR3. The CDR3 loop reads CASSRGTSGGSYEQYF. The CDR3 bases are TGCGCCAGCAGCCGGGGAACTAGCGGGGGCTCCTACGAGCAGTACTTC.

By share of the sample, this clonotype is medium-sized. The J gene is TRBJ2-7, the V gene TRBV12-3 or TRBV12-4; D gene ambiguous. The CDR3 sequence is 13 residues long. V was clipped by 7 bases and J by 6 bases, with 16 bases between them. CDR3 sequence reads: CASTPFEIGEQYF. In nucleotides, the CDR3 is TGTGCCAGCACCCCTTTCGAGATAGGCGAGCAGTACTTC.

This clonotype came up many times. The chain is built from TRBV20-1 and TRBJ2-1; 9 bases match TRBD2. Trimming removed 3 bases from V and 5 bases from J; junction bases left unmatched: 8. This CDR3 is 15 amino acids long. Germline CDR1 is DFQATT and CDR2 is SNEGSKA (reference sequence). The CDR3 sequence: CSASLLAGFNNEQFF. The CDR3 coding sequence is TGCAGTGCTAGCCTCCTAGCGGGGTTTAACAATGAGCAGTTCTTC.

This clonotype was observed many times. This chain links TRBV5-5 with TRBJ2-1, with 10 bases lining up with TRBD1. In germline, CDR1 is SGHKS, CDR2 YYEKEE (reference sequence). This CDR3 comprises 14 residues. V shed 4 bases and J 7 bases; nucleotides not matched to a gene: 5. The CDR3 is CASSPGQGRNEQFF. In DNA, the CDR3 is TGTGCCAGCAGCCCGGGACAGGGGAGGAATGAGCAGTTCTTC. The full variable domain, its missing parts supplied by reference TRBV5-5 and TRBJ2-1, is DAGVTQSPTHLIKTRGQQVTLRCSPISGHKSVSWYQQVLGQGPQFIFQYYEKEERGRGNFPDRFSARQFPNYSSELNVNALLLGDSALYLCASSPGQGRNEQFFGPGTRLTVL.

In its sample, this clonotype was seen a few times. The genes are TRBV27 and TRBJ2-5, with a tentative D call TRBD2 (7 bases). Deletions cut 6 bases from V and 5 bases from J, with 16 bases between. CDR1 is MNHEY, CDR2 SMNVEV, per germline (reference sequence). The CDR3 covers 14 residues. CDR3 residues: CASRTYREGETQYF. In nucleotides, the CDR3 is TGTGCCAGCAGGACATACAGGGAGGGGGAGACCCAGTACTTC.

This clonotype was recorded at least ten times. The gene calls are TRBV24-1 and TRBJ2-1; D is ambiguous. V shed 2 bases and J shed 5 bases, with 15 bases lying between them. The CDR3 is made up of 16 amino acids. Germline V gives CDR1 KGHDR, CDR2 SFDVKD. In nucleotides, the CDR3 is TGTGCCACCAGTGATTCAACCTGGCAGCAGAACAATGAGCAGTTCTTC. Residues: CATSDSTWQQNNEQFF.

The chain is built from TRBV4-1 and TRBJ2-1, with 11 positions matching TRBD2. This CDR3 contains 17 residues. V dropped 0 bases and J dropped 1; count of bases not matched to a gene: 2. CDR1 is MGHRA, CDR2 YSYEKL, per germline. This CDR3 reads CASSQEGLAASYNEQFF. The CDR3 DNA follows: TGCGCCAGCAGCCAAGAGGGACTAGCGGCTTCCTACAATGAGCAGTTCTTC.

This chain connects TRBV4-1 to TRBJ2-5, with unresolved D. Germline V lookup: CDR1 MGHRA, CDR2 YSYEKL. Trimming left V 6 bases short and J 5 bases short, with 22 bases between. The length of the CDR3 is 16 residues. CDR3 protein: CASSGDGFSAPETQYF. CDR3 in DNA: TGCGCCAGCAGTGGAGACGGGTTCTCTGCGCCCGAGACCCAGTACTTC.

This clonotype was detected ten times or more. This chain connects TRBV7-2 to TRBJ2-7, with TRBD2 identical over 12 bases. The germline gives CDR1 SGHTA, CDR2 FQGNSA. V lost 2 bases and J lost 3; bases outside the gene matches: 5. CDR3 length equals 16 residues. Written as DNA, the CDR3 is TGTGCCAGCAGCTTAACTAGCGGGAGGCGGGTCTACGAGCAGTACTTC. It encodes CASSLTSGRRVYEQYF.

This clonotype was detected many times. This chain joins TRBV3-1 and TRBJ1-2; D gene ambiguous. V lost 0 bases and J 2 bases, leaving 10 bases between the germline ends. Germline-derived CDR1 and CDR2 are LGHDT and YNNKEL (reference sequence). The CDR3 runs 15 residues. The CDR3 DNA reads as TGTGCCAGCAGCCAAGAGGGTCTGGGGAACTATGGCTACACCTTC. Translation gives CASSQEGLGNYGYTF.

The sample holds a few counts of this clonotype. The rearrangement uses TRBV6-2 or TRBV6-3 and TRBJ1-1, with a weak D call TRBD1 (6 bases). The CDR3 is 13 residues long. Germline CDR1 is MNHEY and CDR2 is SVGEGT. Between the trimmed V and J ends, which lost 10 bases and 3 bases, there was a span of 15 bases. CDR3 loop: CATCGGPYTEAFF. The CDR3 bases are TGTGCCACATGCGGGGGGCCTTACACTGAAGCTTTCTTT.

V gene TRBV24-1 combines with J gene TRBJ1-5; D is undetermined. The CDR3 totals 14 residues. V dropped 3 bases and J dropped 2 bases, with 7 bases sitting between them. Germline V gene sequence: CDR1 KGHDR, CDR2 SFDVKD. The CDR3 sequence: CATSDTHGNQPQHF. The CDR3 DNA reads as TGTGCCACCAGTGATACCCACGGCAATCAGCCCCAGCATTTT.

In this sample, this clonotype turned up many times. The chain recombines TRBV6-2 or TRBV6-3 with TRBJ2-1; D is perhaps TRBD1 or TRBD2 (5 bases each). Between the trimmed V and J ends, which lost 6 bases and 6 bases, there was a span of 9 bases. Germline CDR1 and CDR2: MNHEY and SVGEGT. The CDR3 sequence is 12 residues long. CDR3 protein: CASRAGTNEQFF. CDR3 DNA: TGTGCCAGCAGGGCAGGGACCAATGAGCAGTTCTTC.

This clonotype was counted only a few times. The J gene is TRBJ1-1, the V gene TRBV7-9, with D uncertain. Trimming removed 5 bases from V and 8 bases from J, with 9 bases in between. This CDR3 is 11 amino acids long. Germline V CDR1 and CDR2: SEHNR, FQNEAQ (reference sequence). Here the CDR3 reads CASSTGLEAFF. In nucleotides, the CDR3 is TGTGCCAGCAGCACCGGACTCGAAGCTTTCTTT.

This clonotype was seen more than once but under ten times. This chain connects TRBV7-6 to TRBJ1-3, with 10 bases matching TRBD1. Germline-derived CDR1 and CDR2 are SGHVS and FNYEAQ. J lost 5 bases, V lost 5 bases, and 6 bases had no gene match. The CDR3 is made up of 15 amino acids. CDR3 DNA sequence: TGTGCCAGCAGCACGACAGGGGGCCAGCGAAACACCATATATTTT. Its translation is CASSTTGGQRNTIYF.

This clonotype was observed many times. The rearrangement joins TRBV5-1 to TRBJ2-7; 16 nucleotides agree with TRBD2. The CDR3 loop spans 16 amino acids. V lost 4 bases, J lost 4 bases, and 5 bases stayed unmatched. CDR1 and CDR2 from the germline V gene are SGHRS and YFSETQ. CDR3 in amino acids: CASSGGLAGGPYEQYF. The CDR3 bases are TGCGCCAGCAGCGGGGGACTAGCGGGAGGGCCTTACGAGCAGTACTTC.

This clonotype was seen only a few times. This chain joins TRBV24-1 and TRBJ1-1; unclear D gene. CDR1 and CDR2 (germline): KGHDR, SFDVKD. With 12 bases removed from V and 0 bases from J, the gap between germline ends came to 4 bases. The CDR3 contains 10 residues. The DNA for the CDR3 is TGTGCCCCGCTGAACACTGAAGCTTTCTTT. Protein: CAPLNTEAFF.

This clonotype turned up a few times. DNA of the CDR3: TGCGCCAGCAGCCAAGCGCCTAGCGGGAGTTGGAATGAGCAGTTCTTC. Translated: CASSQAPSGSWNEQFF. The rearrangement joins TRBV4-1 to TRBJ2-1; 10 nucleotides line up with TRBD2. Trimming cost V 1 base and J 7 bases; bases outside gene matches: 7. CDR3 length: 16 amino acids. Germline lookup yields CDR1 MGHRA and CDR2 YSYEKL.

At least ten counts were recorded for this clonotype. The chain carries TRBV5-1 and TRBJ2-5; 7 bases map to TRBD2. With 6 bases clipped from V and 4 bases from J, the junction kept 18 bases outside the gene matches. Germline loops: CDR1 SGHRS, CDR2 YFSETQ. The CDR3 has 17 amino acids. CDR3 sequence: CASTPRPLAGAPETQYF. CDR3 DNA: TGCGCCAGCACCCCTCGGCCCCTCGCGGGAGCCCCAGAGACCCAGTACTTC.

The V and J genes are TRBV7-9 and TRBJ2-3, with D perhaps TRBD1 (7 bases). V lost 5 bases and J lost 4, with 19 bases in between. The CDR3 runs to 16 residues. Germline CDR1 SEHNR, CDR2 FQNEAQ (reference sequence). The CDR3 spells CASSNRGGGGPDTQYF. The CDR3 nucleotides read TGTGCCAGCAGCAACCGAGGAGGAGGGGGCCCAGATACGCAGTATTTT.

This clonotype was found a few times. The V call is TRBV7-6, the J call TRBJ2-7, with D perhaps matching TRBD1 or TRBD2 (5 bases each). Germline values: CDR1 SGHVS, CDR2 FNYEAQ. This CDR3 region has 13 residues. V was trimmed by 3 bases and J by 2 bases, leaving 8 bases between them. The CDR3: CASSLGEPYEQYF. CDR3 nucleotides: TGTGCCAGCAGCTTGGGGGAGCCCTACGAGCAGTACTTC.

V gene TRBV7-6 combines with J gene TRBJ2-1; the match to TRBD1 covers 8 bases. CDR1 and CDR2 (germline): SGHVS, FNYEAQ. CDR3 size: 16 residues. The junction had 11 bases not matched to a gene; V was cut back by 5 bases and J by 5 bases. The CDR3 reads CASSILQGERDNEQFF. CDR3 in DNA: TGTGCCAGCAGCATATTACAGGGGGAAAGGGACAATGAGCAGTTCTTC.

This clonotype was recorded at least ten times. The CDR3 coding sequence is TGTGCCAGCCTTCCTTACGAGGGGCTGGGTGGCTACACCTTC. Protein: CASLPYEGLGGYTF. The chain employs TRBV7-9 and TRBJ1-2, with D maybe TRBD1 (5 bases). CDR3 length equals 14 residues. The germline CDR1 and CDR2 sequences are SEHNR and FQNEAQ (reference sequence). The V end lost 8 bases, the J end lost 7 bases, and 20 bases lay between the germline ends.